What follows is one TCR beta chain and its context. The antigen is undetermined. Method: immunoSEQ multiplex PCR; TCRdb's copy keeps in-frame clones and lacks some. The data contain 100,000 to 110,000 clones, about 87% of them singletons. This sample is part of a study of T cell responses to AZD1222 COVID-19 vaccine. General observations from the study: Among spike-specific TCRs, nearly half reportedly target unmutated variant regions. Among those given AZD1222, only five to seven were seropositive at baseline.

Trimming took 6 bases from V and 1 from J; bases not matched to a gene: 9. The CDR3 is made up of 15 amino acids. Germline-derived CDR1 and CDR2 are SQVTM and ANQGSEA. The clonotype originates from an adult in good health. The rearrangement uses TRBV29-1 and TRBJ1-1, with 9 bases that match TRBD1. The material was peripheral blood, obtained on day 0 of AZD1222 vaccination. CDR3 sequence reads: CSVCSGTGRNTEAFF. CDR3 in DNA: TGCAGCGTATGCTCCGGGACAGGGCGGAACACTGAAGCTTTCTTT.